Presented here are 20 T cell receptor beta chains from one specimen sequenced in a study of cytomegalovirus exposure and HLA in healthy donors. The PCR used 60 Vbeta and 13 Jbeta primers. Sequencing used immunoSEQ multiplex PCR; TCRdb keeps in-frame clones, though not all of them. The table includes more than 200,000 clones, roughly 85% detected once. Sequenced sample: PBMCs. The receptor set was obtained from a young man in good health and CMV-seronegative.

The chain couples TRBV6-6 to TRBJ2-3, with 9 bases fitting TRBD1. The length of the CDR3 is 14 residues. The V segment lost 6 bases and the J segment 3 bases; nucleotides outside the gene matches: 4. Germline CDR1 and CDR2: MNHNY and SVGAGI (reference sequence). For the CDR3, the DNA is TGTGCCAGCAGGCAGACAGGGGGGACAGATACGCAGTATTTT. It codes for CASRQTGGTDTQYF.

In nucleotides, the CDR3 is TGTGCCAGCAGTGGGGCACAGGGGGACCGGGGCTTCTATGGCTACACCTTC. This encodes CASSGAQGDRGFYGYTF. The gene calls are TRBV2 and TRBJ1-2; 8 bases line up with TRBD1. Germline CDR1 reads SNHLY; CDR2 reads FYNNEI. The CDR3 is 17 residues long. The J segment lost 4 bases and the V segment lost 4 bases, leaving 14 bases of the junction unmatched.

The chain links TRBV4-3 to TRBJ2-2; perhaps TRBD2 as D (5 bases). Germline V gene data show CDR1 as LGHNA and CDR2 as YSLEER. This CDR3 is built from 18 residues. The ends were cut back, 1 base at V and 0 bases at J, with 15 bases in the middle. Here the CDR3 reads CASSQGAWGSANTGELFF. The CDR3 DNA follows: TGCGCCAGCAGCCAAGGGGCTTGGGGTAGCGCGAACACCGGGGAGCTGTTTTTT.

This clone was found a few times. The genes are TRBV30 and TRBJ2-5, with TRBD1 identical over 9 bases. The germline V gene has CDR1 GTSNPN and CDR2 SVGIG (reference sequence). The V segment lost 5 bases and the J segment 8 bases; nucleotides outside the gene matches: 3. The CDR3 sequence is 11 residues long. CDR3 in DNA: TGTGCCTGGGGGGACAGGGAAACCCAGTACTTC. Translated: CAWGDRETQYF.

The chain couples TRBV7-9 to TRBJ2-1; D perhaps matches TRBD1 (6 bases). This CDR3 is built from 17 residues. The germline CDR1 and CDR2 sequences are SEHNR and FQNEAQ (reference sequence). The V end lost 6 bases, the J end lost 7 bases, and 25 bases lay between the germline ends. The CDR3 protein is CASSSGDRQLLKNEQFF. The CDR3 nucleotides are TGTGCCAGCAGTTCAGGGGATCGACAACTTCTTAAAAATGAGCAGTTCTTC. Full variable domain (rest looked up from reference TRBV7-9 and TRBJ2-1): DTGVSQNPRHKITKRGQNVTFRCDPISEHNRLYWYRQTLGQGPEFLTYFQNEAQLEKSRLLSDRFSAERPKGSFSTLEIQRTEQGDSAMYLCASSSGDRQLLKNEQFFGPGTRLTVL.

The chain uses TRBV6-5 and TRBJ1-5; perhaps TRBD1 as D (5 bases). Deletions cut 2 bases from V and 6 bases from J, with 17 bases between. This CDR3 region has 16 residues. Germline CDR1 MNHEY, CDR2 SVGAGI. CDR3 residues: CASSYGPPQGFQPQHF. The CDR3 DNA follows: TGTGCCAGCAGTTACGGCCCCCCTCAGGGATTTCAGCCCCAGCATTTT.

V and J are TRBV6-5 and TRBJ2-7; 9 bases are a match to TRBD1. Germline-derived CDR1 and CDR2 are MNHEY and SVGAGI. Trimming cost V 6 bases and J 9 bases; bases outside gene matches: 9. The CDR3 extends over 13 amino acids. CDR3 DNA sequence: TGTGCCAGCAGGTACATGGACAGGGGCAGGCAGTACTTC. The encoded protein is CASRYMDRGRQYF.

The J gene is TRBJ2-1, the V gene TRBV30; TRBD2 aligns across 8 bases. Per the germline V gene, CDR1 is GTSNPN and CDR2 is SVGIG (reference sequence). The CDR3 totals 13 residues. V was clipped by 6 bases and J by 5 bases; unmatched bases: 6. CDR3 bases: TGTGCCTGCAACCTAGCGGGTGACAATGAGCAGTTCTTC. Its protein is CACNLAGDNEQFF.

The chain recombines TRBV18 with TRBJ2-1, with D tentatively TRBD2 (5 bases). Deletions cut 1 base from V and 15 bases from J, with 16 bases between. This CDR3 region has 13 residues. Germline V gives CDR1 KGHSH, CDR2 LQKENI. The CDR3 DNA is TGTGCCAGCTCACCACTCAAAGTGCATGAGGGGTTCTTC. Residues: CASSPLKVHEGFF.

The chain joins TRBV5-1 to TRBJ2-2; 8 positions match TRBD1. Germline-derived CDR1 and CDR2 are SGHRS and YFSETQ. The CDR3 covers 15 residues. V gave up 0 bases and J gave up 5 bases; unmatched junction bases: 3. The CDR3 nucleotides are TGCGCCAGCAGCTTGGACAGGGGGTGGACCGGGGAGCTGTTTTTT. This encodes CASSLDRGWTGELFF.

The chain links TRBV11-2 to TRBJ1-5, with no clear D. The CDR3 sequence is 15 residues long. Germline assignment: CDR1 SGHAT and CDR2 FQNNGV. Trimming removed 1 base at V and 3 bases at J, with 10 bases between. The CDR3 sequence: CASSLGAHPNQPQHF. The CDR3 bases are TGTGCCAGCAGCTTAGGGGCCCATCCCAATCAGCCCCAGCATTTT.

The chain combines TRBV6-5 with TRBJ2-7; 11 nucleotides line up with TRBD2. The germline gives CDR1 MNHEY, CDR2 SVGAGI. V was clipped by 5 bases and J by 6 bases; unmatched bases: 6. There are 14 residues in the CDR3. The CDR3 DNA sequence: TGTGCCAGCAGTATAGCGGGAGGGCCCACCGAGCAGTACTTC. This translates into CASSIAGGPTEQYF.

Note on this clone: Other DNA sequences in this specimen translate into the identical CDR3. The chain couples TRBV20-1 to TRBJ1-1; D is uncertain. Trimming removed 3 bases from V and 1 base from J, with 3 bases in between. CDR3 size: 11 residues. Per the germline V gene, CDR1 is DFQATT and CDR2 is SNEGSKA (reference sequence). CDR3 loop: CSASKNTEAFF. Here the CDR3 DNA reads TGCAGTGCTAGTAAGAACACTGAAGCTTTCTTT.

The gene calls are TRBV19 and TRBJ2-1; tentative D call: TRBD2 (5 bases). V was clipped by 3 bases and J by 6 bases, with 18 bases between them. The CDR3 runs 16 residues. CDR1 is LNHDA, CDR2 SQIVND, per germline (reference sequence). The CDR3 reads CASSIYERSPLNEQFF. CDR3 DNA sequence: TGTGCCAGTAGTATTTACGAGCGGTCCCCCCTCAATGAGCAGTTCTTC.

This clone was recorded once. The chain has TRBV4-3 and TRBJ2-7; 7 bases fit TRBD1. Per germline, CDR1 LGHNA and CDR2 YSLEER. V lost 2 bases, J lost 0 bases, and 4 bases stayed unmatched. CDR3 length: 15 amino acids. In DNA form, the CDR3 reads TGCGCCAGCAGCCAAAGGGACAGATCCTCCTACGAGCAGTACTTC. It specifies CASSQRDRSSYEQYF.

This clone was seen a handful of times. The chain links TRBV5-6 to TRBJ2-1; the match to TRBD2 covers 9 bases. CDR3 length: 17 residues. The germline CDR1 and CDR2 sequences are SGHDT and YYEEEE. V lost 0 bases, J lost 2 bases, and 6 bases stayed unmatched. This chain's CDR3 is CASSLGGAGGTYNEQFF. The CDR3, as DNA: TGTGCCAGCAGCTTGGGGGGAGCGGGGGGTACCTACAATGAGCAGTTCTTC.

There are a few counts of this clone. J is TRBJ2-3 and V is TRBV19; 10 bases align to TRBD1. Trimming at V came to 4 bases and at J to 3 bases, leaving 7 bases not matched to a gene. CDR1 and CDR2 (germline): LNHDA, SQIVND (reference sequence). The CDR3 extends over 16 amino acids. The CDR3 DNA follows: TGTGCCAGTAGTAAGGGACAGGGGTTTAGAACAGATACGCAGTATTTT. Encoded protein: CASSKGQGFRTDTQYF.

For the CDR3, the DNA is TGTGCCTGGAGTGTCGCCAGTGGAGGAAATTCACCCCTCCACTTT. It specifies CAWSVASGGNSPLHF. This rearrangement joins TRBV30 to TRBJ1-6; D remains unclear. The CDR3 runs 15 residues. The germline V gene has CDR1 GTSNPN and CDR2 SVGIG (reference sequence). The V and J ends lost 0 bases and 7 bases respectively, with 13 bases between them.

The chain is built from TRBV28 and TRBJ1-6; tentatively, D is TRBD1 (5 bases). The germline V gene has CDR1 MDHEN and CDR2 SYDVKM. The V end was cut by 6 bases, the J end by 7 bases, with 13 bases between. This CDR3 spans 14 amino acids. DNA for the CDR3: TGTGCCAGCAGCCCCGGAGGGGACAATTCACCCCTCCACTTT. It specifies CASSPGGDNSPLHF.

This chain uses TRBV19 with TRBJ1-1; D may be TRBD1 (6 bases). The V gene lost 3 bases and the J gene lost 5 bases, with 16 bases spanning the gap. The CDR3 consists of 15 residues. In germline, CDR1 is LNHDA, CDR2 SQIVND (reference sequence). CDR3: CASSIAPGARTEAFF. Written as DNA, the CDR3 is TGTGCCAGTAGTATCGCCCCAGGGGCCAGAACTGAAGCTTTCTTT.